The clone carrying this T cell receptor (beta chain) occurred many times. Using its own MiXCR run on the 5' RACE reads, TCRdb lists one record per CDR3 protein. The data hold some 40,000 distinct CDR3 sequences, with around 3.1% observed a single time. The CDR3 consists of 16 residues. The V gene's germline CDR1 is SGHKS and CDR2 YYEKEE (reference sequence). V lost 3 bases, J lost 4 bases, and 20 bases lay in between. The data stem from a study of spatial heterogeneity in lung cancer. The wider study: Each time, sequencing found more beta-chain sequences than alpha-chain sequences.

Time point denoted: sample taken at primary tumor resection. This chain uses TRBV5-5 with TRBJ2-7; the D gene could be TRBD1 or TRBD2 (5 bases each). The sequence came from a male donor with early-stage non-small cell lung cancer. This material consisted of normal lung tissue next to the tumor, taken at surgery. CDR3 bases: TGTGCCAGCAGCTCCCGAGGGGTAGGCAGAACGTACGAGCAGTACTTC. This gives the protein CASSSRGVGRTYEQYF.